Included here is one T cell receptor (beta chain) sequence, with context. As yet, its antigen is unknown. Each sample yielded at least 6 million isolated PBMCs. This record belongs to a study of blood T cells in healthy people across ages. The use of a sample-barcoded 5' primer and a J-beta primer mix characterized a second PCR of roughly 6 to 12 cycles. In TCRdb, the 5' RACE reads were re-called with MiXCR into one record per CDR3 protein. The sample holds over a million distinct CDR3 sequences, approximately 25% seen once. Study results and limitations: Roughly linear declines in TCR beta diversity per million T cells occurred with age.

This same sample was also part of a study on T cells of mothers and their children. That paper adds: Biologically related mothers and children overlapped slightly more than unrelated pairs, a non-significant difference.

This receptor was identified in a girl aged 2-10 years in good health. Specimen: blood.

The CDR3 loop is CASSGMAATNEKLFF. The CDR3 nucleotides read TGTGCCAGCAGTGGGATGGCTGCAACTAATGAAAAACTGTTTTTT. V is TRBV27 and J is TRBJ1-4; D not resolved. This CDR3 has 15 amino acids. CDR1 is MNHEY and CDR2 is SMNVEV in the germline V gene (reference sequence). V lost 5 bases to trimming and J lost 0 bases, with 10 bases between them.